A single sample is the source of the 17 T cell receptor beta chains below, sequenced in a study of metastatic and nonmetastatic thyroid tumors (dated by TCRdb to about 2020). None of the patients had been given any treatment before thyroid surgery. The library was built by means of PCR. TCRdb names Illumina HiSeq 4000 as the instrument used. The public reads were quality trimmed at Q25 with fastp and then assembled into clones with MiXCR by TCRdb, keeping productive beta chains. For this sample the table gives almost 15,000 clones, of which 25% to 35% were detected only once. The ten largest account for roughly half of the sample. Sequenced sample: tumor tissue. The receptors stem from a male donor with papillary thyroid cancer or a benign thyroid nodule (not recorded which). Some clones in this sample may be carry-over from other donors' samples.

The chain carries TRBV6-4 and TRBJ2-3; the D gene is possibly TRBD2 (6 bases). CDR3 size: 14 residues. With 3 bases removed from V and 4 bases from J, the gap between germline ends came to 11 bases. Looked up from germline, CDR1 is MRHNA and CDR2 is SNTAGT. The CDR3 bases are TGTGCCAGCAGTGAACGGGAGAGCCCAGATACGCAGTATTTT. Its translation is CASSERESPDTQYF.

Ten or more counts support this clone. This rearrangement joins TRBV6-1 to TRBJ2-2; unclear D gene. Germline V CDR1 and CDR2: MNHNS, SASEGT. V was clipped by 6 bases and J by 7 bases, with 9 bases between them. This CDR3 comprises 12 residues. CDR3 sequence: CASRETGGELFF. CDR3 nucleotides: TGTGCCAGCAGGGAAACCGGCGGGGAGCTGTTTTTT.

This clone occurred many times. V and J are TRBV6-4 and TRBJ2-7; 14 bases are shared with TRBD2. The CDR3 is made up of 14 amino acids. J was trimmed by 6 bases and V by 2 bases; bases with no gene match: 0. Germline CDR1 and CDR2: MRHNA and SNTAGT. This CDR3 is CASSDGTSGSEQYF. The CDR3 DNA is TGTGCCAGCAGTGACGGGACTAGCGGGAGCGAGCAGTACTTC.

Details on this clone: Relative to the germline gene, one junction end is altered; a read error may explain this. This chain connects TRBV20-1 to TRBJ1-1; TRBD1 might be the D (5 bases). The CDR3 spans 15 residues. Germline values: CDR1 DFQATT, CDR2 SNEGSKA (reference sequence). CDR3 in amino acids: CSVREGRRENTEAFF. The CDR3 DNA is TGCAGTGTTAGAGAGGGGAGAAGGGAGAACACTGAAGCTTTCTTT.

The CDR3 reads CATRAETKPYEQYF. CDR3 sequence (DNA): TGTGCCACTAGGGCTGAAACGAAACCCTACGAGCAGTACTTC. The chain uses TRBV10-3 and TRBJ2-7; D not resolved. V lost 10 bases to trimming and J lost 2 bases, with 18 bases between them. The CDR3 consists of 14 residues. Per the germline V gene, CDR1 is ENHRY and CDR2 is SYGVKD.

This clone appeared a few times. The germline gene is not matched at one end of the junction; a read error may be the cause. The rearrangement links TRBV6-1 to TRBJ1-3; 10 bases fit TRBD1. The CDR3 spans 16 residues. Germline lookup yields CDR1 MNHNS and CDR2 SASEGT. This chain's CDR3 is CASSARTGGSGNTLYF. CDR3 sequence (DNA): TGTGCCAGCAGTGCGCGGACAGGGGGATCAGGAAACACCCTATATTTT.

There are many counts of this clone. This chain joins TRBV5-6 and TRBJ1-2; D is perhaps TRBD1 (6 bases). The CDR3 is 14 residues long. CDR1 is SGHDT and CDR2 is YYEEEE in the germline V gene. The germline V and J ends were trimmed by 4 bases and 3 bases, with 13 bases remaining between them. CDR3 region: CASSPLEGDYGYTF. CDR3 coding DNA: TGTGCCAGCAGCCCTCTGGAGGGGGACTATGGCTACACCTTC. The full variable domain, in which reference TRBV5-6 and TRBJ1-2 provide the parts outside the CDR3, is DAGVTQSPTHLIKTRGQQVTLRCSPKSGHDTVSWYQQALGQGPQFIFQYYEEEERQRGNFPDRFSGHQFPNYSSELNVNALLLGDSALYLCASSPLEGDYGYTFGSGTRLTVV.

This rearrangement joins TRBV6-2 or TRBV6-3 to TRBJ1-1, with a possible D match to TRBD1 (5 bases). The CDR3 has 17 amino acids. The germline V gene has CDR1 MNHEY and CDR2 SVGEGT. Between the trimmed V and J ends, which lost 1 base and 8 bases, there was a span of 23 bases. The CDR3 protein is CASSYWRPGRSYREAFF. The DNA for the CDR3 is TGTGCCAGCAGTTACTGGAGGCCCGGCAGATCATACAGGGAAGCTTTCTTT.

This clone was detected a few times. The V gene is TRBV6-5, the J gene TRBJ2-3, with a weak D call TRBD2 (5 bases). The V and J ends lost 7 bases and 2 bases respectively, with 25 bases between them. This CDR3 is built from 18 residues. From germline, CDR1 is MNHEY and CDR2 SVGAGI. CDR3 sequence reads: CASTKRGLGRLPTDTQYF. DNA of the CDR3: TGTGCCAGCACCAAACGGGGATTAGGGCGATTACCCACAGATACGCAGTATTTT.

V and J are TRBV24-1 and TRBJ2-7; the D call may be TRBD1 or TRBD2 (5 bases each). There are 14 residues in the CDR3. Germline loops: CDR1 KGHDR, CDR2 SFDVKD. Trimming took 4 bases from V and 3 from J, leaving 12 bases between them. CDR3 bases: TGTGCCACCAGTGAGACCGGGACCCTCTACGAGCAGTACTTC. It encodes CATSETGTLYEQYF.

This clone came up many times. The chain carries TRBV18 and TRBJ1-1; D uncertain. The CDR3 spans 15 residues. V was cut by 3 bases and J by 2 bases, with 13 bases left in between. Germline lookup yields CDR1 KGHSH and CDR2 LQKENI. The CDR3 reads CASSPNERPNTEAFF. The DNA of the CDR3 is TGTGCCAGCTCACCTAATGAGCGTCCCAACACTGAAGCTTTCTTT.

This chain links TRBV18 with TRBJ1-1; 7 nucleotides agree with TRBD1. V was clipped by 5 bases and J by 5 bases; unmatched bases: 5. The CDR3 runs to 13 residues. Looked up from germline, CDR1 is KGHSH and CDR2 is LQKENI. CDR3 nucleotide sequence: TGTGCCAGCTCAACGGGACAGAAGACTGAAGCTTTCTTT. Residues: CASSTGQKTEAFF.

The chain joins TRBV19 to TRBJ1-4, with D possibly being TRBD1 (5 bases). Trimming shortened V by 7 bases and J by 0 bases, and 9 bases separated the two germline ends. This CDR3 spans 14 amino acids. The germline V gene encodes CDR1 LNHDA and CDR2 SQIVND (reference sequence). The CDR3 here is CASMSGATNEKLFF. As DNA, the CDR3 is TGTGCCAGTATGTCGGGGGCAACTAATGAAAAACTGTTTTTT.

This clone came up many times. The same CDR3 also results from other DNA sequences found in this sample. The gene calls are TRBV28 and TRBJ2-1; possible D gene TRBD1, 5 bases. Germline V gene lookup returns CDR1 MDHEN and CDR2 SYDVKM. Trimming cost V 3 bases and J 3 bases, with 9 bases left between them. The CDR3 has 14 amino acids. The DNA of the CDR3 is TGTGCCAGCAGTTTGGGCAGGGACTACAATGAGCAGTTCTTC. Its protein is CASSLGRDYNEQFF.

Only a few counts were recorded for this clone. V gene TRBV6-4 combines with J gene TRBJ2-3; 10 bases map to TRBD1. Trimming cost V 2 bases and J 1 base; bases outside gene matches: 0. Germline CDR1 is MRHNA and CDR2 is SNTAGT. The CDR3 has 15 residues. In DNA, the CDR3 is TGTGCCAGCAGTGACGGGACAGGGGGCACAGATACGCAGTATTTT. Protein product: CASSDGTGGTDTQYF.

This sequence joins TRBV28 and TRBJ2-1, with 8 bases identical to TRBD2. Germline V gene data show CDR1 as MDHEN and CDR2 as SYDVKM. Losses at the gene ends were 6 bases for V and 6 bases for J; bases not matched to a gene: 13. This CDR3 is 16 amino acids long. CDR3 in DNA: TGTGCCAGCAGCCCTACCTTGGCGGGAGGCCCCAATGAGCAGTTCTTC. It is translated as CASSPTLAGGPNEQFF.

This clone was recorded at least ten times. The chain recombines TRBV12-3 or TRBV12-4 with TRBJ2-7, with 11 bases aligning to TRBD2. This CDR3 has 16 amino acids. V lost 4 bases, J lost 3 bases, and 8 bases stayed unmatched. CDR3 coding DNA: TGTGCCAGCAGTTCGGAAGGGACTAGCGGTGGCTACGAGCAGTACTTC. It is translated as CASSSEGTSGGYEQYF.